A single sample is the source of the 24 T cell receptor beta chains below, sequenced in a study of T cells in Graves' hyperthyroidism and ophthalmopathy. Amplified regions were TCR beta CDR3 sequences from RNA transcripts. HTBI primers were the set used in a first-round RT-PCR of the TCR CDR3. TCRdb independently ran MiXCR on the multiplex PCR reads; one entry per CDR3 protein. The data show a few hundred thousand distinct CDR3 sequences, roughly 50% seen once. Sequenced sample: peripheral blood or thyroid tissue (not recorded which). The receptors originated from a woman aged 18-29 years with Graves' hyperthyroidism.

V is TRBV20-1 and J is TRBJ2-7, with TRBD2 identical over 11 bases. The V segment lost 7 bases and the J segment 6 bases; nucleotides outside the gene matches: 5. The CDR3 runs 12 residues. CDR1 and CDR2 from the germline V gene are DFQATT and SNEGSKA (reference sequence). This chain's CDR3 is CSERLAGIEQYF. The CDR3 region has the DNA TGCAGTGAGCGACTAGCGGGAATCGAGCAGTACTTC.

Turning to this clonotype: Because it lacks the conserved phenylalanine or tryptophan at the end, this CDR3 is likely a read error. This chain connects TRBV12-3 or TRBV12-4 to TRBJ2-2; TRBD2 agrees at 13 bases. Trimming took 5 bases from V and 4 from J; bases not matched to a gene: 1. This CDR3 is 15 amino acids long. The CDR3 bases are TGTGCCAGCAGTAGACTAGCGGGAGGCACCGGGGAGCTGTTTCTT. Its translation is CASSRLAGGTGELFL.

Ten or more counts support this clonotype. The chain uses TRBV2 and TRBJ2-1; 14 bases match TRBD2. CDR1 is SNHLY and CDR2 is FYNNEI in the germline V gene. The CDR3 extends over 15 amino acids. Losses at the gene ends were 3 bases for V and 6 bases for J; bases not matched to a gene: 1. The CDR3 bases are TGTGCCAGCAGTGATGGACTAGCGGGGGGCAATGAGCAGTTCTTC. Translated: CASSDGLAGGNEQFF. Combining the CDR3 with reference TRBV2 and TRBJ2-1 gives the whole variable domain EPEVTQTPSHQVTQMGQEVILRCVPISNHLYFYWYRQILGQKVEFLVSFYNNEISEKSEIFDDQFSVERPDGSNFTLKIRSTKLEDSAMYFCASSDGLAGGNEQFFGPGTRLTVL.

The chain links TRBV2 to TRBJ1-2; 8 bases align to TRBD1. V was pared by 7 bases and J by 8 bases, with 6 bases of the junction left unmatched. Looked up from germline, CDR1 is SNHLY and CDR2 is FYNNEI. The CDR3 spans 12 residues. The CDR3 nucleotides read TGTGCCAGCAAAGGACAGGGAGGAGGCTACACCTTC. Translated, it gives CASKGQGGGYTF.

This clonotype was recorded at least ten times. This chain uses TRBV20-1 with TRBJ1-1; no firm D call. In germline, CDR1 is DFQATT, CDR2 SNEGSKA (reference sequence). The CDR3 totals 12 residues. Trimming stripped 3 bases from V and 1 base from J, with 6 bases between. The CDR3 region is CSARKWNTEAFF. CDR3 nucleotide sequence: TGCAGTGCTAGGAAGTGGAACACTGAAGCTTTCTTT.

CDR3 sequence: CSVRTASYEQYF. The CDR3 bases are TGCAGCGTTAGGACAGCCTCCTACGAGCAGTACTTC. The chain is built from TRBV29-1 and TRBJ2-7; D might be TRBD1 (6 bases). CDR3 length: 12 residues. The V gene's germline CDR1 is SQVTM and CDR2 ANQGSEA. Between the trimmed V and J ends, which lost 5 bases and 0 bases, there was a span of 8 bases.

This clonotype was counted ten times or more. The CDR3 is CASSFLSGETQYF. CDR3 coding DNA: TGTGCCAGCAGCTTTCTTAGTGGGGAGACCCAGTACTTC. The V and J genes are TRBV9 and TRBJ2-5, with no clear D. The V gene lost 4 bases and the J gene lost 5 bases, with 12 bases spanning the gap. The CDR3 sequence is 13 residues long. In germline, CDR1 is SGDLS, CDR2 YYNGEE.

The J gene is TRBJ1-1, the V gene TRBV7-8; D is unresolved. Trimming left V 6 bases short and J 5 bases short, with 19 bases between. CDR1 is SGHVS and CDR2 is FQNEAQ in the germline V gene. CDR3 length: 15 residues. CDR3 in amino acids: CASRPLARRGTEAFF. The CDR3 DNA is TGTGCCAGCAGACCCCTGGCCCGCCGAGGGACTGAAGCTTTCTTT.

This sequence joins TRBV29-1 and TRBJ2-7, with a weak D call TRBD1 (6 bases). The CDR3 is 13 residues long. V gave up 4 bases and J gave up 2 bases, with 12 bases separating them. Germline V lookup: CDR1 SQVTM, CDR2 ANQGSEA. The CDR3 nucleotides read TGCAGCGTTGGGCCAGGGGATCCCTACGAGCAGTACTTC. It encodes CSVGPGDPYEQYF.

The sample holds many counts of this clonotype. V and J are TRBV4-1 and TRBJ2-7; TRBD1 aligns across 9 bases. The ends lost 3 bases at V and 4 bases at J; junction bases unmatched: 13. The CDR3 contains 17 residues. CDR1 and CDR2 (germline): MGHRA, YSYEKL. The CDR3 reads CASSHPSPGTGRYEQYF. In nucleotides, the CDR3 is TGCGCCAGCAGCCACCCTTCACCCGGGACAGGGAGATACGAGCAGTACTTC.

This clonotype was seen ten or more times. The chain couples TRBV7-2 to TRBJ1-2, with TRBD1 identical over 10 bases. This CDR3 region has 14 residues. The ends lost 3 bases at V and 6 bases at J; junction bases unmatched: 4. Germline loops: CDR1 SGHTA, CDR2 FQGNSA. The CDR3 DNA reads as TGTGCCAGCAGCTTGCTGACAGGGGGCCATGGCTACACCTTC. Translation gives CASSLLTGGHGYTF.

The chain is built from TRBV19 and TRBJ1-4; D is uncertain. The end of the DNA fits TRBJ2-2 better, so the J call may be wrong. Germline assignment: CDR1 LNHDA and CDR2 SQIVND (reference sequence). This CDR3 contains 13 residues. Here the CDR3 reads CASSIPHTGELFF. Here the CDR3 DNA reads TGTGCCAGTAGTATCCCGCACACCGGGGAGCTGTTTTTT.

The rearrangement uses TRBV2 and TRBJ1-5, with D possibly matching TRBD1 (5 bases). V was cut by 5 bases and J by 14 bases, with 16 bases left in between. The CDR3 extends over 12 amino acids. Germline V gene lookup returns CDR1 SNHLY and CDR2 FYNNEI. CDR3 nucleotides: TGTGCCAGCAGTTCAACGGACATCTACGAGCATTTT. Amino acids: CASSSTDIYEHF.

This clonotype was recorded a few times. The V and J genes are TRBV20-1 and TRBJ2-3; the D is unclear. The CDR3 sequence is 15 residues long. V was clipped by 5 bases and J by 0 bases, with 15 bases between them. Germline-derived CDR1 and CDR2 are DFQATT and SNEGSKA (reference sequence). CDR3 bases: TGCAGTGCTTCCCACAGTCATTCTAGCACAGATACGCAGTATTTT. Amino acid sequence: CSASHSHSSTDTQYF.

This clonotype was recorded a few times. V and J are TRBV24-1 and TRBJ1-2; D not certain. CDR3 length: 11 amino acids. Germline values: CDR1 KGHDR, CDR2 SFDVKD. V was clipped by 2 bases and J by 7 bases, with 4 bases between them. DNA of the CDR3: TGTGCCACCAGTGATTGGGGTGGCTACACCTTC. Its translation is CATSDWGGYTF.

CDR3 in amino acids: CSAISDRWWGKEKLFF. The CDR3 coding sequence is TGCAGTGCTATTAGCGACAGGTGGTGGGGGAAGGAAAAACTGTTTTTT. The chain is built from TRBV20-1 and TRBJ1-4; D perhaps matches TRBD1 (6 bases). The V end lost 4 bases, the J end lost 8 bases, and 23 bases lay between the germline ends. CDR3 length equals 16 residues. Per germline, CDR1 DFQATT and CDR2 SNEGSKA (reference sequence).

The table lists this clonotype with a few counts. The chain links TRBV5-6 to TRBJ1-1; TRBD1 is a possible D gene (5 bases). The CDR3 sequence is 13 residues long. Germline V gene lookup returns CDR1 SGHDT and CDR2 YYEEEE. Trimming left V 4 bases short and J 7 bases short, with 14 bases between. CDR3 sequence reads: CASSNGAHGEAFF. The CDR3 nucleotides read TGTGCCAGCAGCAACGGGGCTCATGGTGAAGCTTTCTTT.

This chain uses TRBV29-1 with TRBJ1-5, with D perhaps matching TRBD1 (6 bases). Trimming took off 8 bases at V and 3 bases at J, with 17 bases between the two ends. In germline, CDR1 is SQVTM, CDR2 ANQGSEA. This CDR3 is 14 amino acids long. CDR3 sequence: CSSSSGDLNQPQHF. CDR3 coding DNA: TGCAGCAGTAGTTCAGGGGACCTCAATCAGCCCCAGCATTTT.

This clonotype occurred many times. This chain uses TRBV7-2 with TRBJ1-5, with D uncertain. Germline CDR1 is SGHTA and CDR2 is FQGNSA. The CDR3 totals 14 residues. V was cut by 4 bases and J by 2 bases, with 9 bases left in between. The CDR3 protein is CASSSRGGNQPQHF. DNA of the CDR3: TGTGCCAGCAGCTCTCGGGGTGGCAATCAGCCCCAGCATTTT. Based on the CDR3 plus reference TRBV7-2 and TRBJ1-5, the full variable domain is GAGVSQSPSNKVTEKGKDVELRCDPISGHTALYWYRQSLGQGLEFLIYFQGNSAPDKSGLPSDRFSAERTGGSVSTLTIQRTQQEDSAVYLCASSSRGGNQPQHFGDGTRLSIL.

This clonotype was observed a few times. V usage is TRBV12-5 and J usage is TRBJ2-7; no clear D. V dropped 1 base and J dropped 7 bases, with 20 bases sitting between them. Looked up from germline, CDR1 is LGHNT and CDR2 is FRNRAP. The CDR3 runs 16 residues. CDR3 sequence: CASGLAGSRWLEEQYF. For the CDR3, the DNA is TGTGCTAGTGGTTTGGCCGGAAGTAGGTGGTTGGAAGAGCAGTACTTC. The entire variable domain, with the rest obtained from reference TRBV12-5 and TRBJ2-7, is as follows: DARVTQTPRHKVTEMGQEVTMRCQPILGHNTVFWYRQTMMQGLELLAYFRNRAPLDDSGMPKDRFSAEMPDATLATLKIQPSEPRDSAVYFCASGLAGSRWLEEQYFGPGTRLTVT.

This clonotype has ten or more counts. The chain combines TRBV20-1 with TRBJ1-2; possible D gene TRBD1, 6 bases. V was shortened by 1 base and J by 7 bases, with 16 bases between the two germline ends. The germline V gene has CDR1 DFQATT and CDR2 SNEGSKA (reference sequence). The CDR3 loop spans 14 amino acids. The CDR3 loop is CSARVSGTFAGYTF. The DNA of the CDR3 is TGCAGTGCTAGAGTATCCGGGACATTCGCTGGCTACACCTTC.

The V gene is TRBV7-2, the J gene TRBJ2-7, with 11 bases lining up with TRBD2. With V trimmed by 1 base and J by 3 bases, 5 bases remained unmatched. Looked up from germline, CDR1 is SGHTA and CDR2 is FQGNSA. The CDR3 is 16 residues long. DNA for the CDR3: TGTGCCAGCAGCTTAGGGAATAGCGGGAGGGACTACGAGCAGTACTTC. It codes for CASSLGNSGRDYEQYF.

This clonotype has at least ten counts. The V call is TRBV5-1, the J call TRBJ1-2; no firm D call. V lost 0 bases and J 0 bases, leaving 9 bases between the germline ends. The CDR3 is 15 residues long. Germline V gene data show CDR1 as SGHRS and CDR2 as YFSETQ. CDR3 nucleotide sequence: TGCGCCAGCAGCTTGGGAGGGAACGCTAACTATGGCTACACCTTC. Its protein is CASSLGGNANYGYTF.

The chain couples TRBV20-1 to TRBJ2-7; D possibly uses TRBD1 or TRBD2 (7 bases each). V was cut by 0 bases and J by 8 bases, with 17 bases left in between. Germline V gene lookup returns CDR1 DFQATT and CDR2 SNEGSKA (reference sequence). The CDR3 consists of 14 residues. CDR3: CSARDRGREPQQYF. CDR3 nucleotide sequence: TGCAGTGCTAGAGACAGGGGGAGGGAGCCCCAGCAGTACTTC.